Sequencing of this T cell receptor (beta chain) was carried out in a study of shared clonotypes between healthy human individuals. Findings of the study overall: Larger estimated richness was generally recorded for naive subsets relative to memory subsets. Clonotypes shared by all four donors outscored non-shared clonotypes in generation probability. The researchers took only blood, and tissue repertoires probably look different.

Negatively enriched CD4+ T cells were divided by CD45RA into naive and memory. This CDR3 comprises 12 residues. Germline V lookup: CDR1 MNHEY, CDR2 SVGAGI. Assay: immunoSEQ multiplex PCR; the TCRdb copy retains only in-frame clones and omits some. The sample has about 1 million clones, approximately 68% seen once. In its sample, this clone was seen once. Its antigen is still unknown. One end of the junction varies from germline; a read error may be responsible. The sample was memory CD4+ T cells sorted from blood. The subset is: CD45RA-negative fraction. The TCR originated in a man aged 18-30 years in good health. V is TRBV6-5 and J is TRBJ2-1; TRBD2 might be the D (5 bases). The CDR3 sequence is CASSTMDGPRVF. CDR3 nucleotide sequence: TGTGCCAGCAGTACCATGGACGGGCCGAGGGTCTTC.